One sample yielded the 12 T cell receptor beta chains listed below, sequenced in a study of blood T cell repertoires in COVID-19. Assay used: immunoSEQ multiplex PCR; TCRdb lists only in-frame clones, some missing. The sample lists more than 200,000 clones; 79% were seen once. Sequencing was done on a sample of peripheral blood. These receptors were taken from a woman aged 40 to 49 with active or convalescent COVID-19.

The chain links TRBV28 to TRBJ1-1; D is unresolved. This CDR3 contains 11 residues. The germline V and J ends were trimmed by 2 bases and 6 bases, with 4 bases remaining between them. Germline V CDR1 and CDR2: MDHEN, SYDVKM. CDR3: CASSLVSEAFF. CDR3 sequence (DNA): TGTGCCAGCAGTTTAGTATCTGAAGCTTTCTTT.

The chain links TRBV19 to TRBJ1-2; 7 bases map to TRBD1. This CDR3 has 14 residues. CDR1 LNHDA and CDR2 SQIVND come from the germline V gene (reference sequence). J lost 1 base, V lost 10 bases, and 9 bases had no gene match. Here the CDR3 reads CATYRGLHNYGYTF. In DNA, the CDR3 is TGTGCCACCTACAGGGGACTTCATAACTATGGCTACACCTTC. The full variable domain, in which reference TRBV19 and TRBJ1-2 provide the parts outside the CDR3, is DGGITQSPKYLFRKEGQNVTLSCEQNLNHDAMYWYRQDPGQGLRLIYYSQIVNDFQKGDIAEGYSVSREKKESFPLTVTSAQKNPTAFYLCATYRGLHNYGYTFGSGTRLTVV.

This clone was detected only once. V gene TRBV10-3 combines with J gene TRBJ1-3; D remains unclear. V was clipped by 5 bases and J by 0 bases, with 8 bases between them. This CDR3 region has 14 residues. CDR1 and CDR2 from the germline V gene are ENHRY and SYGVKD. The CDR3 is CAISQPSSGNTIYF. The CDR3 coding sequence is TGTGCCATCAGTCAACCGAGCTCTGGAAACACCATATATTTT.

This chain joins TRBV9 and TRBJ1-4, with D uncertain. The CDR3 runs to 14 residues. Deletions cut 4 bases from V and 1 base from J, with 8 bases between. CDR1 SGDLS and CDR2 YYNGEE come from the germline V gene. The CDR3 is CASSPVVTNEKLFF. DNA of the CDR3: TGTGCCAGCAGCCCGGTAGTAACTAATGAAAAACTGTTTTTT.

CDR3 nucleotide sequence: TGTGCCAGCCAGCGGGGGGACACAGATACGCAGTATTTT. Amino acids: CASQRGDTDTQYF. The rearrangement joins TRBV27 to TRBJ2-3; 9 bases align to TRBD2. Germline CDR1 reads MNHEY; CDR2 reads SMNVEV (reference sequence). The CDR3 runs to 13 residues. The trim removed 8 bases at V and 2 bases at J, leaving 2 bases unmatched.

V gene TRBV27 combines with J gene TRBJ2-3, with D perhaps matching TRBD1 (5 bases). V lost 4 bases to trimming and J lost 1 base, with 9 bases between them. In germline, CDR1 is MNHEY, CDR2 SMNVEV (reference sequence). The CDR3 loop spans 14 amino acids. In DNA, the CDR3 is TGTGCCAGCAGTTATGGACAAGGCACAGATACGCAGTATTTT. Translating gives CASSYGQGTDTQYF.

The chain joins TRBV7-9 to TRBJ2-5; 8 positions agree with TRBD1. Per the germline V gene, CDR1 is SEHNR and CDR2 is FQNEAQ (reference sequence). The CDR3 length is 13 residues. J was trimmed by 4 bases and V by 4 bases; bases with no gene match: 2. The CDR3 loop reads CASSSDRGETQYF. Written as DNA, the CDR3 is TGTGCCAGCAGCTCCGACAGGGGAGAGACCCAGTACTTC.

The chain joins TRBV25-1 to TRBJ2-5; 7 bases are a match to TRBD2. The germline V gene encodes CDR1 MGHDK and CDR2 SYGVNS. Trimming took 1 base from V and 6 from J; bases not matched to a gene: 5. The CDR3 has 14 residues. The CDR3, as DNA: TGTGCCAGCAGTGAATCGGGGGGAATACAGACCCAGTACTTC. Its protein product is CASSESGGIQTQYF.

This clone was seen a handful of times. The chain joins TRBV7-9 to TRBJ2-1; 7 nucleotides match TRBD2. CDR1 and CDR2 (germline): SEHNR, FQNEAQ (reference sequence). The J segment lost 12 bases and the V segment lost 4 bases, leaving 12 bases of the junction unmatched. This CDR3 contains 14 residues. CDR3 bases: TGTGCCAGCAGCTCCGGGTTTGGGGGGGACGGGCAGTTCTTC. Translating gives CASSSGFGGDGQFF.

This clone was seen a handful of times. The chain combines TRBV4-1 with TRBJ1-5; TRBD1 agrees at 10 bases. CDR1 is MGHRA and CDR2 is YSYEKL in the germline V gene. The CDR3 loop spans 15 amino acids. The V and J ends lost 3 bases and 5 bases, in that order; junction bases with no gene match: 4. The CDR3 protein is CASSQRDRGDQPQHF. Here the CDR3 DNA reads TGCGCCAGCAGCCAGAGGGACAGGGGCGATCAGCCCCAGCATTTT.

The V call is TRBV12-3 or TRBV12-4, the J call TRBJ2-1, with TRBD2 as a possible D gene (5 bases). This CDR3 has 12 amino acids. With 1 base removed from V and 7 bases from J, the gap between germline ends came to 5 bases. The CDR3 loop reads CASSLGGNEQFF. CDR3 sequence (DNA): TGTGCCAGCAGTTTAGGCGGGAATGAGCAGTTCTTC.

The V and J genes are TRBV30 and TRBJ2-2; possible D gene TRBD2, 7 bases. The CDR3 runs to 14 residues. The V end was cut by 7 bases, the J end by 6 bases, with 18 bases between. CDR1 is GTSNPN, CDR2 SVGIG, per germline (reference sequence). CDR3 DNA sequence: TGTGCCTCCCTGGGGGGGCGTAGGGCCGGGGAGCTGTTTTTT. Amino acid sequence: CASLGGRRAGELFF.